The 6 T cell receptor beta chains below were found in one sample sequenced in a study of T cell changes during pregnancy in multiple sclerosis. Libraries were prepared by immunoSEQ multiplex PCR; TCRdb keeps only in-frame clonotypes and omits some of them. The table includes tens of thousands of clones, around 93% detected once. Specimen: peripheral blood, collected in the second trimester of pregnancy. These receptors originate from a female donor in good health, enrolled as a control in a pregnancy study.

The chain carries TRBV5-1 and TRBJ1-6; D ambiguous. CDR1 is SGHRS, CDR2 YFSETQ, per germline. V gave up 6 bases and J gave up 7 bases, with 11 bases separating them. CDR3 length: 13 amino acids. For the CDR3, the DNA is TGCGCCAGCACCCGTGAGAGGAATTCACCCCTCCACTTT. Encoded protein: CASTRERNSPLHF.

This clone was seen once. The chain combines TRBV6-5 with TRBJ2-1; a possible D gene is TRBD2 (6 bases). Germline CDR1 reads MNHEY; CDR2 reads SVGAGI. Deletions cut 6 bases from V and 8 bases from J, with 14 bases between. The CDR3 length is 13 residues. The CDR3 sequence is CASRGTSADEQFF. CDR3 DNA sequence: TGTGCCAGCAGGGGGACTTCGGCGGATGAGCAGTTCTTC.

This clone came up a few times. The chain is built from TRBV30 and TRBJ1-2; unclear D gene. V dropped 1 base and J dropped 7 bases, with 7 bases sitting between them. In germline, CDR1 is GTSNPN, CDR2 SVGIG (reference sequence). The CDR3 extends over 11 amino acids. CDR3 DNA sequence: TGTGCCTGGAGTGGAGGGAGTGGCTACACCTTC. Translated: CAWSGGSGYTF.

The V call is TRBV14, the J call TRBJ1-4, with a tentative D call TRBD1 (6 bases). This CDR3 contains 15 residues. V lost 4 bases and J 2 bases, leaving 11 bases between the germline ends. CDR1 SGHDN and CDR2 FVKESK come from the germline V gene. CDR3 amino acids: CASSPRTATNEKLFF. CDR3 bases: TGTGCCAGCAGCCCGAGGACAGCTACTAATGAAAAACTGTTTTTT. Variable domain in full (rest from reference TRBV14 and TRBJ1-4): EAGVTQFPSHSVIEKGQTVTLRCDPISGHDNLYWYRRVMGKEIKFLLHFVKESKQDESGMPNNRFLAERTGGTYSTLKVQPAELEDSGVYFCASSPRTATNEKLFFGSGTQLSVL.

There are a few counts of this clone. The chain's CDR3 is CASSSTGPYEQYF. CDR3 sequence (DNA): TGTGCCAGCAGCTCCACAGGTCCCTACGAGCAGTACTTC. The chain recombines TRBV7-2 with TRBJ2-7; maybe TRBD1 (5 bases). This CDR3 has 13 amino acids. The germline CDR1 and CDR2 sequences are SGHTA and FQGNSA. The V gene lost 4 bases and the J gene lost 2 bases, with 9 bases spanning the gap.

V is TRBV21-1 and J is TRBJ1-5. TRBV21-1 is classified as a pseudogene. The CDR3 runs 16 residues. The chain's CDR3 is CASTLRSPRENQPQHF. In DNA, the CDR3 is TGTGCCAGCACCCTAAGGAGTCCAAGGGAGAATCAGCCCCAGCATTTT.